This TCR beta chain was identified in a study of OX40 agonist ivuxolimab in advanced cancers. General study results and limits: The study observed clonal expansion of CD4+ and CD8+ blood T cells by week 6 at 0.1 to 3.0 mg/kg.

With respect to this clone: Its antigen is not identified.

Germline CDR1 reads MDHEN; CDR2 reads SYDVKM. This CDR3 is 16 amino acids long. Unmatched junction bases numbered 10, after V lost 5 bases and J lost 2 bases. Some clones are missing from TCRdb's copy, which holds only in-frame ones; the method was immunoSEQ multiplex PCR. The sample includes 84,000 or so clones, about 80% of them seen just once. Autoimmune disease history or systemic immunosuppression meant exclusion. The sample in question was CD4+ or CD8+ T cells sorted from blood, obtained in a trial of the OX40 agonist ivuxolimab. The receptor was isolated from an adult with an advanced solid tumor such as melanoma, head and neck, liver or kidney cancer. V usage is TRBV28 and J usage is TRBJ2-7; 9 bases are a match to TRBD1. The DNA for the CDR3 is TGTGCCAGCAGTCCTGGACCGGGACAGGGACCCTACGAGCAGTACTTC. Protein sequence: CASSPGPGQGPYEQYF.